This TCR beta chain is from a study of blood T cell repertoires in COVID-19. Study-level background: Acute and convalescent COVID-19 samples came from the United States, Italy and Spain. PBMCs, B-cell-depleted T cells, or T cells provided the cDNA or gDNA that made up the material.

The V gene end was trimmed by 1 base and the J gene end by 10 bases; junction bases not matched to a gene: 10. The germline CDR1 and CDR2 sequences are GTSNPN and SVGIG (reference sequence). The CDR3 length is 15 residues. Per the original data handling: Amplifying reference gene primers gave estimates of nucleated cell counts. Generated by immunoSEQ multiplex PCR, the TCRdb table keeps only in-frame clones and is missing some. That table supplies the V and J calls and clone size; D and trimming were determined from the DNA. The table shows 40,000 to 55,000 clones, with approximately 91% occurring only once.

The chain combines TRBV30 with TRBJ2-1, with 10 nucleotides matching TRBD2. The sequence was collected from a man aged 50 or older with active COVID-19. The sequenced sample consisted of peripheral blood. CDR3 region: CAWSEVSGRYWEQFF. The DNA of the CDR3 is TGTGCCTGGAGTGAGGTTAGCGGGAGGTATTGGGAGCAGTTCTTC.